This T cell receptor beta chain was sequenced in a study of blood T cell repertoires in COVID-19. A single count supports this clone. Some clones are missing from TCRdb's copy, which holds only in-frame ones; the method was immunoSEQ multiplex PCR. The top ten clones hold around 1.8% of a sample with 80,000 to 95,000 clones, roughly nine tenths of them seen once. The CDR3 runs to 18 residues. Germline-derived CDR1 and CDR2 are MNHEY and SVGEGT. V was pared by 2 bases and J by 4 bases, with 8 bases of the junction left unmatched. The sample consisted of peripheral blood. The sequence came from a human donor with active COVID-19. The donor label of this sample is uncertain. V gene TRBV6-2 or TRBV6-3 combines with J gene TRBJ2-2, with 12 bases identical to TRBD2. The CDR3 here is CASSYPVLAGGGTGELFF. CDR3 sequence (DNA): TGTGCCAGCAGTTACCCGGTACTAGCGGGGGGCGGCACCGGGGAGCTGTTTTTT.